The subject of this entry is one T cell receptor (beta chain). Libraries were prepared by immunoSEQ multiplex PCR; TCRdb keeps only in-frame clonotypes and omits some of them. Of approximately 90,000 clones listed, under 95% are singletons. The entry originates in a study of OX40 agonist ivuxolimab in advanced cancers. Study in general: Three individuals attained partial responses, comprising one hepatocellular carcinoma case and two cutaneous melanoma cases.

V shed 5 bases and J 1 base; nucleotides not matched to a gene: 8. This CDR3 is 18 amino acids long. Germline V gives CDR1 SNHLY, CDR2 FYNNEI. The rearrangement links TRBV2 to TRBJ2-6; 10 bases line up with TRBD1. This sequence was found in an adult with an advanced solid tumor such as melanoma, head and neck, liver or kidney cancer. Specimen: CD4+ or CD8+ T cells sorted from blood, collected in a trial of the OX40 agonist ivuxolimab. The CDR3 sequence: CASSRTGTGVSGANVLTF. Here the CDR3 DNA reads TGTGCCAGCAGTAGGACTGGGACAGGGGTATCTGGGGCCAACGTCCTGACTTTC.